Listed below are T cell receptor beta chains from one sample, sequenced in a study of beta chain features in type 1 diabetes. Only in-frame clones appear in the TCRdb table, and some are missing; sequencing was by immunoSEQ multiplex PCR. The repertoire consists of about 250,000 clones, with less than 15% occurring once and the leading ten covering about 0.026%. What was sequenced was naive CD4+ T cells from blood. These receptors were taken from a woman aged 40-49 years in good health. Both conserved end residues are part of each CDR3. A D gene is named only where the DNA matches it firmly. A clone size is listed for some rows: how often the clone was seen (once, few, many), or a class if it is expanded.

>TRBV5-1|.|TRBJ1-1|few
TGCGCCAGCAGCTCTCAGGGGAACACTGAAGCTTTCTTT
CASSSQGNTEAFF
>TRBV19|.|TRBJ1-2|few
TGTGCCAGTAGTATAGGTGCGACTAACTATGGCTACACCTTC
CASSIGATNYGYTF
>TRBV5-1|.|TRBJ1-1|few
TGCGCCAGCAGCTCCGGACAGAACACTGAAGCTTTCTTT
CASSSGQNTEAFF
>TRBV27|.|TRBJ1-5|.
TGTGCCAGCAGCCCCCGCGGTGGGTTGCCCCAGCATTTT
CASSPRGGLPQHF
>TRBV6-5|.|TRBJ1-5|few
TGTGCCAGCAGTTACCGGAGTGGAAATCAGCCCCAGCATTTT
CASSYRSGNQPQHF
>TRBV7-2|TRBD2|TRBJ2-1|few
TGTGCCAGCAGCTCCTCGACTAGCGGGTACAATGAGCAGTTCTTC
CASSSSTSGYNEQFF
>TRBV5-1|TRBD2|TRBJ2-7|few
TGCGCCAGCAGCTCCGGACTAGCGGGGGGGCCTAGTCACGAGCAGTACTTC
CASSSGLAGGPSHEQYF
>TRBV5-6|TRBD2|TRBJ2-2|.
TGTGCCGCTCACAGAGGGGCGGGGGGCACCGGGGAGCTGTTTTTT
CAAHRGAGGTGELFF
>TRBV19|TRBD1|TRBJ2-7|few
TGTGCCAGTAGTCTCCCCGGGACAGGCTCCTACGAGCAGTACTTC
CASSLPGTGSYEQYF
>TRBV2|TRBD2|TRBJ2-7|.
TGTGCCAGCAGTGAAGGGGGGACTAGCGGAACCTACGAGCAGTACTTC
CASSEGGTSGTYEQYF
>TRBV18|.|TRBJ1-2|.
TGTGCCAGCTCACCAGGGAGGGCTGACTATGGCTACACCTTC
CASSPGRADYGYTF
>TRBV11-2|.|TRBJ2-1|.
TGTGCCAGCAGCTCTATAGCGGCCCCTGGTTTCTACAATGAGCAGTTCTTC
CASSSIAAPGFYNEQFF
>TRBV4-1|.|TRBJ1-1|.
TGCGCCAGCAGCCAAGGACACATGAACACTGAAGCTTTCTTT
CASSQGHMNTEAFF
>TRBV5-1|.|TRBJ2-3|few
TGCGCCAGCAGCTTGGGAGTGTCAGATACGCAGTATTTT
CASSLGVSDTQYF
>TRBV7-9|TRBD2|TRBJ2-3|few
TGTGCCAGCAGCTTAATGACTAGCGAGACAGATACGCAGTATTTT
CASSLMTSETDTQYF
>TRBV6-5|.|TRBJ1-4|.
TGTGCCAGCAGCCGTACAGGGATTGGGGAAAAACTGTTTTTT
CASSRTGIGEKLFF
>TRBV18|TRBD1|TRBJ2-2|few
TGTGCCAGCTCAGTGGGACAGGTGCGCACCGGGGAGCTGTTTTTT
CASSVGQVRTGELFF
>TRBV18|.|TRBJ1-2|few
TGTGCCAGCTCACCCGGACAGCAAGACTATGGCTACACCTTC
CASSPGQQDYGYTF
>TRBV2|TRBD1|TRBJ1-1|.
TGTGCCAGCAGCAAAAGGACAGGGGCGAACACTGAAGCTTTCTTT
CASSKRTGANTEAFF
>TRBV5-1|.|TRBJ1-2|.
TGCGCCAGCAGCTTGACGGTTACTAACTATGGCTACACCTTC
CASSLTVTNYGYTF
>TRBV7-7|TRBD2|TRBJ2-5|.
TGTGCTAGCAGTTTTAGCCTCCATAGCGGGGACTTCCAAGAGACCCAGTACTTC
CASSFSLHSGDFQETQYF
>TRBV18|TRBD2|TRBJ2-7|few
TGTGCCAGCTCGCTCGGGACTAGCGGGGGGTACGAGCAGTACTTC
CASSLGTSGGYEQYF
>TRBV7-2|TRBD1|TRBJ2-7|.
TGTGCCAGCAGCACCCACAGGGGCCGCTACGAGCAGTACTTC
CASSTHRGRYEQYF
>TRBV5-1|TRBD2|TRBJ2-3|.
TGCGCCAGCAGCTTTCGCGGGGGGGCCGCAGATACGCAGTATTTT
CASSFRGGAADTQYF
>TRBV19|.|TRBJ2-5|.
TGTGCCAGTAGTATAGTTGCGGCTGAAGAGACCCAGTACTTC
CASSIVAAEETQYF